This TCR beta chain was sequenced during a study of somatic mutations in cytotoxic T cells in rheumatoid arthritis. Overall study findings and caveats: The study found no significant difference in CD8+ T-cell clonality between rheumatoid arthritis patients and age-matched healthy controls.

With regard to this clone: As yet, its antigen is unknown.

The V end was cut by 3 bases, the J end by 2 bases, with 10 bases between. The germline V gene encodes CDR1 LGHNA and CDR2 YSLEER. The CDR3 loop spans 14 amino acids. This table comes from immunoSEQ multiplex PCR, and its TCRdb copy is limited to in-frame clones, with some not included. Of about 20,000 clones in the sample, about 86% were seen once. The gene calls are TRBV4-3 and TRBJ2-5; tentatively, D is TRBD2 (5 bases). The receptor comes from a woman aged 45-65 years in good health. Sequencing used CD8+ T cells sorted from blood. The CDR3 sequence: CASSHGLPQETQYF. The CDR3 bases are TGCGCCAGCAGCCATGGACTGCCTCAAGAGACCCAGTACTTC.